What follows are 24 T cell receptor beta chains derived from one specimen sequenced in a study of cytomegalovirus exposure and HLA in healthy donors. Both 60 Vbeta primers and 13 Jbeta primers went into the PCR. Only in-frame clones appear in the TCRdb table, and some are missing; sequencing was by immunoSEQ multiplex PCR. The table includes around 160,000 clones, 60% to 85% detected once. The specimen sequenced was PBMCs. The receptors derive from a man aged 40-49 years in good health and CMV-seropositive.

The rearrangement links TRBV11-2 to TRBJ2-5; D gene unclear. Between the trimmed V and J ends, which lost 1 base and 5 bases, there was a span of 14 bases. Germline V gene data show CDR1 as SGHAT and CDR2 as FQNNGV. The CDR3 totals 15 residues. For the CDR3, the DNA is TGTGCCAGCAGCTTAGCCCGAGACATGTGGGAGACCCAGTACTTC. Translation gives CASSLARDMWETQYF.

This chain connects TRBV19 to TRBJ2-2; weak D call: TRBD1 (6 bases). The CDR3 spans 14 residues. CDR1 is LNHDA, CDR2 SQIVND, per germline (reference sequence). V was clipped by 8 bases and J by 4 bases, with 14 bases between them. CDR3 amino acids: CASEPRGFTGELFF. CDR3 bases: TGTGCCAGTGAACCTAGGGGGTTCACCGGGGAGCTGTTTTTT.

This clone was seen a single time. This rearrangement joins TRBV7-9 to TRBJ1-1; no firm D call. CDR1 is SEHNR and CDR2 is FQNEAQ in the germline V gene (reference sequence). Trimming shortened V by 5 bases and J by 8 bases, and 12 bases separated the two germline ends. The CDR3 runs to 12 residues. The CDR3 is CASSRVALEAFF. The CDR3 DNA reads TGTGCCAGCAGCCGGGTTGCCTTAGAAGCTTTCTTT.

The chain combines TRBV7-3 with TRBJ2-3; 15 bases match TRBD2. The CDR3 spans 16 residues. CDR1 and CDR2 (germline): SGHTA, FQGTGA. The V and J ends lost 4 bases and 4 bases, in that order; junction bases with no gene match: 3. The CDR3 bases are TGTGCCAGCAGCTCCGGACTAGCGGGAGGGGCAGATACGCAGTATTTT. Translated: CASSSGLAGGADTQYF.

The J gene is TRBJ1-6, the V gene TRBV6-6; no definite D call. The CDR3 runs 12 residues. The germline gives CDR1 MNHNY, CDR2 SVGAGI (reference sequence). V was cut by 6 bases and J by 8 bases, with 8 bases left in between. CDR3 protein: CASSPRDSPLHF. Here the CDR3 DNA reads TGTGCCAGCAGCCCCCGGGATTCACCCCTCCACTTT.

The J gene is TRBJ2-1, the V gene TRBV10-3; 13 bases fit TRBD2. V lost 0 bases to trimming and J lost 2 bases; unmatched junction nucleotides: 7. CDR1 is ENHRY, CDR2 SYGVKD, per germline. The CDR3 totals 19 residues. CDR3 protein: CAISESMTSGRRAYNEQFF. The CDR3 coding sequence is TGTGCCATCAGTGAGTCTATGACTAGCGGGAGGAGGGCCTACAATGAGCAGTTCTTC.

The chain recombines TRBV28 with TRBJ1-1, with D possibly matching TRBD1 (6 bases). Germline assignment: CDR1 MDHEN and CDR2 SYDVKM. The CDR3 loop spans 13 amino acids. V dropped 8 bases and J dropped 0 bases, with 10 bases sitting between them. The CDR3 region is CASLDSMNTEAFF. The CDR3, as DNA: TGTGCCAGCCTGGACAGCATGAACACTGAAGCTTTCTTT. The entire variable domain, with the rest obtained from reference TRBV28 and TRBJ1-1, is as follows: DVKVTQSSRYLVKRTGEKVFLECVQDMDHENMFWYRQDPGLGLRLIYFSYDVKMKEKGDIPEGYSVSREKKERFSLILESASTNQTSMYLCASLDSMNTEAFFGQGTRLTVV.

The chain couples TRBV7-8 to TRBJ2-2; the match to TRBD2 covers 9 bases. The CDR3 spans 18 residues. After removal of 2 bases from V and 4 bases from J, the junction contained 11 bases not matched to a gene. Germline V gives CDR1 SGHVS, CDR2 FQNEAQ. CDR3 nucleotide sequence: TGTGCCAGCAGCTTATTGGCTAGCGGGAACTGGGGCACCGGGGAGCTGTTTTTT. Its protein is CASSLLASGNWGTGELFF. Drawing the rest from reference TRBV7-8 and TRBJ2-2, the complete variable domain is GAGVSQSPRYKVAKRGQDVALRCDPISGHVSLFWYQQALGQGPEFLTYFQNEAQLDKSGLPSDRFFAERPEGSVSTLKIQRTQQEDSAVYLCASSLLASGNWGTGELFFGEGSRLTVL.

V gene TRBV27 combines with J gene TRBJ2-3; D may be TRBD2 (5 bases). CDR1 and CDR2 from the germline V gene are MNHEY and SMNVEV (reference sequence). The length of the CDR3 is 14 residues. Trimming left V 5 bases short and J 3 bases short, with 12 bases between. CDR3 protein: CASSGLARTDTQYF. CDR3 coding DNA: TGTGCCAGCAGTGGCTTAGCGAGGACAGATACGCAGTATTTT.

This chain links TRBV30 with TRBJ2-2; D not certain. V was trimmed by 0 bases and J by 1 base, leaving 3 bases between them. The V gene's germline CDR1 is GTSNPN and CDR2 SVGIG (reference sequence). The CDR3 spans 13 residues. The CDR3, as DNA: TGTGCCTGGAGTGTCGGGAACACCGGGGAGCTGTTTTTT. It specifies CAWSVGNTGELFF.

The chain joins TRBV4-1 to TRBJ1-1, with D unclear. This CDR3 has 13 amino acids. V was trimmed by 2 bases and J by 7 bases, leaving 11 bases between them. Germline V gene data show CDR1 as MGHRA and CDR2 as YSYEKL. CDR3 amino acids: CASSQSGSLEAFF. CDR3 DNA: TGCGCCAGCAGCCAATCAGGTTCTCTTGAAGCTTTCTTT.

V and J are TRBV28 and TRBJ2-3; 7 nucleotides align to TRBD2. CDR1 is MDHEN, CDR2 SYDVKM, per germline. The CDR3 totals 14 residues. J was trimmed by 3 bases and V by 3 bases; bases with no gene match: 3. CDR3 amino acids: CASSLGGMTDTQYF. The CDR3 nucleotides read TGTGCCAGCAGTTTGGGGGGGATGACAGATACGCAGTATTTT. The full variable domain, with the rest looked up from reference TRBV28 and TRBJ2-3, is DVKVTQSSRYLVKRTGEKVFLECVQDMDHENMFWYRQDPGLGLRLIYFSYDVKMKEKGDIPEGYSVSREKKERFSLILESASTNQTSMYLCASSLGGMTDTQYFGPGTRLTVL.

The chain has TRBV28 and TRBJ1-5; maybe TRBD1 (5 bases). The germline V gene has CDR1 MDHEN and CDR2 SYDVKM. The germline V and J ends were trimmed by 7 bases and 7 bases, with 11 bases remaining between them. The CDR3 spans 12 residues. This chain's CDR3 is CASTGGVQPQHF. In nucleotides, the CDR3 is TGTGCCAGCACTGGGGGGGTGCAGCCCCAGCATTTT.

This clone was recorded once. This sequence joins TRBV9 and TRBJ2-2; 7 bases align to TRBD2. The junction had 8 bases not matched to a gene; V was cut back by 2 bases and J by 4 bases. Germline CDR1 reads SGDLS; CDR2 reads YYNGEE. This CDR3 is 16 amino acids long. The CDR3 nucleotides read TGTGCCAGCAGCGTCCGAGGCGGGAGATCCACCGGGGAGCTGTTTTTT. This codes for CASSVRGGRSTGELFF.

V gene TRBV6-1 combines with J gene TRBJ1-5; 7 bases are shared with TRBD1. CDR1 MNHNS and CDR2 SASEGT come from the germline V gene. The ends lost 3 bases at V and 5 bases at J; junction bases unmatched: 4. The length of the CDR3 is 14 residues. CDR3 coding DNA: TGTGCCAGCAGTGACCGGGACAGTTATCAGCCCCAGCATTTT. Translation: CASSDRDSYQPQHF.

V usage is TRBV15 and J usage is TRBJ2-3; maybe TRBD2 (6 bases). V dropped 1 base and J dropped 3 bases, with 14 bases sitting between them. From germline, CDR1 is LNHNV and CDR2 YYDKDF (reference sequence). The CDR3 is 16 amino acids. As DNA, the CDR3 is TGTGCCACCAGCAGAGGCCGCCCCGGGGGTACAGATACGCAGTATTTT. It specifies CATSRGRPGGTDTQYF.

This sequence joins TRBV7-9 and TRBJ1-5, with D possibly being TRBD1 (5 bases). This CDR3 region has 15 residues. V lost 5 bases and J 0 bases, leaving 11 bases between the germline ends. Germline lookup yields CDR1 SEHNR and CDR2 FQNEAQ (reference sequence). The CDR3 region is CASSQDSYSNQPQHF. The CDR3 bases are TGTGCCAGCAGCCAAGACAGTTATAGCAATCAGCCCCAGCATTTT.

V gene TRBV19 combines with J gene TRBJ2-2; 7 bases line up with TRBD2. In germline, CDR1 is LNHDA, CDR2 SQIVND (reference sequence). The CDR3 has 15 amino acids. The ends lost 4 bases at V and 7 bases at J; junction bases unmatched: 9. The CDR3 DNA follows: TGTGCCAGTAGTAGGGGGGGTCCGGGGATCGGGGAGCTGTTTTTT. This translates into CASSRGGPGIGELFF. The variable domain in full, completed from reference TRBV19 and TRBJ2-2, reads DGGITQSPKYLFRKEGQNVTLSCEQNLNHDAMYWYRQDPGQGLRLIYYSQIVNDFQKGDIAEGYSVSREKKESFPLTVTSAQKNPTAFYLCASSRGGPGIGELFFGEGSRLTVL.

V and J are TRBV10-2 and TRBJ1-3; 9 nucleotides agree with TRBD1. Germline lookup yields CDR1 WSHSY and CDR2 SAAADI. J gave up 6 bases and V 8 bases, and 5 bases lay outside the gene matches. This CDR3 has 13 amino acids. The CDR3 bases are TGCGCCAGCCTGGACAGGGGAGAAAACACCATATATTTT. It yields the protein CASLDRGENTIYF.

J is TRBJ2-7 and V is TRBV9, with 9 bases that match TRBD1. This CDR3 spans 16 amino acids. Germline V lookup: CDR1 SGDLS, CDR2 YYNGEE. V gave up 0 bases and J gave up 4 bases; unmatched junction bases: 8. This chain's CDR3 is CASSVAGTGSRYEQYF. DNA for the CDR3: TGTGCCAGCAGCGTAGCGGGGACAGGGTCGAGATACGAGCAGTACTTC.

The J gene is TRBJ1-2, the V gene TRBV6-1; D gene uncertain. Germline CDR1 is MNHNS and CDR2 is SASEGT. The V end lost 2 bases, the J end lost 7 bases, and 14 bases lay between the germline ends. The CDR3 covers 14 residues. The CDR3 DNA sequence: TGTGCCAGCAGTGAATGGGGAGGGCCAGTTGGCTACACCTTC. The encoded protein is CASSEWGGPVGYTF.

About this clone itself: A junction end diverges from the germline sequence, so it may reflect a read error. This chain uses TRBV20-1 with TRBJ2-7; 7 bases fit TRBD1. The germline gives CDR1 DFQATT, CDR2 SNEGSKA (reference sequence). This CDR3 is 11 amino acids long. The CDR3 loop is CSARDIRTGPF. The CDR3 DNA follows: TGCAGTGCTAGAGATATAAGGACAGGTCCCTTC.

The rearrangement links TRBV28 to TRBJ2-7; 12 positions match TRBD2. From germline, CDR1 is MDHEN and CDR2 SYDVKM. The J segment lost 0 bases and the V segment lost 3 bases, leaving 9 bases of the junction unmatched. The CDR3 runs to 18 residues. The CDR3 protein is CASSFLLPTSGSSYEQYF. DNA for the CDR3: TGTGCCAGCAGTTTCTTACTACCGACTAGCGGGAGCTCCTACGAGCAGTACTTC.

The table lists this clone with a few counts. The chain joins TRBV10-3 to TRBJ1-5, with 9 bases that match TRBD1. This CDR3 comprises 12 residues. From germline, CDR1 is ENHRY and CDR2 SYGVKD. J was trimmed by 4 bases and V by 10 bases; bases with no gene match: 2. CDR3 in amino acids: CATQGANQPQHF. CDR3 coding DNA: TGTGCCACACAGGGGGCGAATCAGCCCCAGCATTTT.